The 17 T cell receptor beta chains listed next were all sequenced from one sample in a study of CD8 T cells in Susac syndrome. With random hexamers, reverse transcription was performed on about 0.5 to 1 ug of RNA. TCRdb passed the immunoSEQ multiplex PCR reads through MiXCR, listing each CDR3 protein once. The sample includes around 79,000 distinct CDR3 sequences, over 85% of them seen just once. Sequenced material: CD8+ T cells from PBMCs. The receptors were gathered from a human donor with multiple sclerosis.

This chain connects TRBV12-3 or TRBV12-4 to TRBJ1-4; no clear D. With 5 bases removed from V and 2 bases from J, the gap between germline ends came to 9 bases. This CDR3 is 14 amino acids long. As DNA, the CDR3 is TGTGCCAGCAGTCCGGAGAACACTAATGAAAAACTGTTTTTT. Translating it yields CASSPENTNEKLFF.

The CDR3 DNA follows: TGTGCCTGGGGCACAGGTGTAAGAGGGGATACGCAGTATTTT. Translating it yields CAWGTGVRGDTQYF. The rearrangement joins TRBV30 to TRBJ2-3, with D tentatively TRBD1 or TRBD2 (5 bases each). In germline, CDR1 is GTSNPN, CDR2 SVGIG (reference sequence). This CDR3 region has 14 residues. V dropped 5 bases and J dropped 6 bases, with 18 bases sitting between them.

This chain connects TRBV14 to TRBJ2-7, with D possibly being TRBD1 (5 bases). CDR1 SGHDN and CDR2 FVKESK come from the germline V gene. There are 16 residues in the CDR3. V was shortened by 1 base and J by 5 bases, with 18 bases between the two germline ends. Here the CDR3 DNA reads TGTGCCAGCAGCCAAGGGGGCGGACGATTGGGGAACGAGCAGTACTTC. Translation: CASSQGGGRLGNEQYF.

V is TRBV4-3 and J is TRBJ2-7; possibly TRBD1 or TRBD2 for D (5 bases each). CDR3 length: 14 residues. Trimming left V 1 base short and J 1 base short, with 8 bases between. Germline V gene lookup returns CDR1 LGHNA and CDR2 YSLEER. The CDR3 here is CASSQGDGSYEQYF. CDR3 DNA: TGCGCCAGCAGCCAAGGGGACGGATCCTACGAGCAGTACTTC.

The chain uses TRBV29-1 and TRBJ2-3; TRBD2 agrees at 9 bases. This CDR3 spans 14 amino acids. V lost 6 bases, J lost 3 bases, and 7 bases stayed unmatched. From germline, CDR1 is SQVTM and CDR2 ANQGSEA. CDR3 region: CSVQTSGLTDTQYF. CDR3 DNA sequence: TGCAGCGTCCAGACTAGCGGCCTTACAGATACGCAGTATTTT.

The chain has TRBV7-3 and TRBJ2-1, with D tentatively TRBD2 (5 bases). Trimming stripped 3 bases from V and 2 bases from J, with 8 bases between. The germline gives CDR1 SGHTA, CDR2 FQGTGA. The CDR3 totals 14 residues. The CDR3 bases are TGTGCCAGCAGCTTGACGGGGACCTACAATGAGCAGTTCTTC. It specifies CASSLTGTYNEQFF.

V and J are TRBV29-1 and TRBJ2-7; tentatively, D is TRBD2 (6 bases). Germline-derived CDR1 and CDR2 are SQVTM and ANQGSEA. There are 13 residues in the CDR3. Trimming left V 3 bases short and J 0 bases short, with 9 bases between. This CDR3 reads CSVDGGDSYEQYF. The DNA of the CDR3 is TGCAGCGTTGACGGCGGGGACTCCTACGAGCAGTACTTC.

The chain uses TRBV7-9 and TRBJ2-5, with D tentatively TRBD1 or TRBD2 (5 bases each). The CDR3 contains 17 residues. Trimming shortened V by 5 bases and J by 2 bases, and 21 bases separated the two germline ends. Germline CDR1 SEHNR, CDR2 FQNEAQ (reference sequence). CDR3 coding DNA: TGTGCCAGCAGCCTAAAAGGGGACCCTCGGCTGCAAGAGACCCAGTACTTC. Encoded protein: CASSLKGDPRLQETQYF. Together with reference TRBV7-9 and TRBJ2-5, the CDR3 gives the full variable domain: DTGVSQNPRHKITKRGQNVTFRCDPISEHNRLYWYRQTLGQGPEFLTYFQNEAQLEKSRLLSDRFSAERPKGSFSTLEIQRTEQGDSAMYLCASSLKGDPRLQETQYFGPGTRLLVL.

This chain joins TRBV6-5 and TRBJ1-2; D remains unclear. CDR1 and CDR2 from the germline V gene are MNHEY and SVGAGI. Trimming took 0 bases from V and 4 from J, leaving 12 bases between them. The CDR3 has 15 residues. CDR3 region: CASSYSDGLSYGYTF. The DNA for the CDR3 is TGTGCCAGCAGTTACTCGGACGGCCTTTCCTATGGCTACACCTTC.

This chain links TRBV7-9 with TRBJ2-3, with 10 bases lining up with TRBD1. Losses at the gene ends were 2 bases for V and 0 bases for J; bases not matched to a gene: 5. Per germline, CDR1 SEHNR and CDR2 FQNEAQ (reference sequence). The CDR3 has 17 amino acids. CDR3 loop: CASSLPGQGLSTDTQYF. In DNA, the CDR3 is TGTGCCAGCAGCTTACCGGGACAGGGGCTCAGCACAGATACGCAGTATTTT.

CDR3: CASSLDIAGANVLTF. The CDR3 bases are TGCGCCAGCAGCTTGGATATCGCTGGGGCCAACGTCCTGACTTTC. The chain couples TRBV5-1 to TRBJ2-6; no reliable D call. Germline V CDR1 and CDR2: SGHRS, YFSETQ. The germline V and J ends were trimmed by 0 bases and 2 bases, with 6 bases remaining between them. The CDR3 spans 15 residues. The whole variable domain, remainder taken from reference TRBV5-1 and TRBJ2-6, is KAGVTQTPRYLIKTRGQQVTLSCSPISGHRSVSWYQQTPGQGLQFLFEYFSETQRNKGNFPGRFSGRQFSNSRSEMNVSTLELGDSALYLCASSLDIAGANVLTFGAGSRLTVL.

The CDR3 loop reads CASSQERNIYEQYF. The CDR3 nucleotides read TGTGCCAGCAGCCAGGAACGGAACATTTACGAGCAGTACTTC. The rearrangement links TRBV4-2 to TRBJ2-7; no clear D. From germline, CDR1 is LGHNA and CDR2 YNFKEQ. This CDR3 contains 14 residues. Trimming removed 3 bases at V and 4 bases at J, with 13 bases between.

The chain couples TRBV19 to TRBJ2-7, with D perhaps given as TRBD1 or TRBD2 (5 bases each). The CDR3 loop spans 14 amino acids. Trimming pared 2 bases from V and 3 bases from J, leaving 11 bases between. Germline-derived CDR1 and CDR2 are LNHDA and SQIVND (reference sequence). Here the CDR3 DNA reads TGTGCCAGTAGTATATCCAGGGAGCTCTACGAGCAGTACTTC. Translation gives CASSISRELYEQYF.

This chain connects TRBV10-3 to TRBJ2-1; D is perhaps TRBD1 or TRBD2 (6 bases each). The V end was cut by 5 bases, the J end by 2 bases, with 10 bases between. Germline V gene data show CDR1 as ENHRY and CDR2 as SYGVKD. The CDR3 totals 14 residues. The CDR3 DNA follows: TGTGCCATCAGTTTCGGGGGCACCTACAATGAGCAGTTCTTC. As protein: CAISFGGTYNEQFF.

The V gene is TRBV5-6, the J gene TRBJ1-1; D not certain. The CDR3 length is 12 residues. V was trimmed by 2 bases and J by 5 bases, leaving 7 bases between them. CDR1 is SGHDT and CDR2 is YYEEEE in the germline V gene. The CDR3 nucleotides are TGTGCCAGCAGCTTCAAGTTTACTGAAGCTTTCTTT. Translation gives CASSFKFTEAFF.

The chain links TRBV5-5 to TRBJ2-7, with D perhaps being TRBD1 or TRBD2 (5 bases each). Trimming removed 0 bases from V and 1 base from J, with 11 bases in between. This CDR3 is 15 amino acids long. Germline V gene sequence: CDR1 SGHKS, CDR2 YYEKEE (reference sequence). DNA for the CDR3: TGTGCCAGCAGCTTGGGGACGGGACCTTCCTACGAGCAGTACTTC. This encodes CASSLGTGPSYEQYF. The full variable domain, in which reference TRBV5-5 and TRBJ2-7 provide the parts outside the CDR3, is DAGVTQSPTHLIKTRGQQVTLRCSPISGHKSVSWYQQVLGQGPQFIFQYYEKEERGRGNFPDRFSARQFPNYSSELNVNALLLGDSALYLCASSLGTGPSYEQYFGPGTRLTVT.

The chain joins TRBV4-2 to TRBJ2-4; D could derive from TRBD1 or TRBD2 (5 bases each). The germline V gene encodes CDR1 LGHNA and CDR2 YNFKEQ. Trimming pared 3 bases from V and 3 bases from J, leaving 15 bases between. The CDR3 runs to 16 residues. The CDR3 nucleotides are TGTGCCAGCAGCCAGGGGGATGGGACCAACAAAAACATTCAGTACTTC. Amino acids: CASSQGDGTNKNIQYF.